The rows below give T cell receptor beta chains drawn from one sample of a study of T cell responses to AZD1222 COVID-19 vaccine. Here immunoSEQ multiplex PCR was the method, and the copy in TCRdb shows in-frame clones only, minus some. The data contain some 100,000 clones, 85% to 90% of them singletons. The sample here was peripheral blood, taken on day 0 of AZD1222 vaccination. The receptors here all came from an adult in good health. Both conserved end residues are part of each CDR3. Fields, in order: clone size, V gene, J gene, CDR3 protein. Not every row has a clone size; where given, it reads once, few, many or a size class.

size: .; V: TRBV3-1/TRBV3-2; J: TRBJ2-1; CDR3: CASSPGLAVYEQFF
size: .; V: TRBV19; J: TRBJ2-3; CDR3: CASTNGFSTDTQYF
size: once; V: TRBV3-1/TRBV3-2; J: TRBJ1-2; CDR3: CASSQAIGAGNYGYTF
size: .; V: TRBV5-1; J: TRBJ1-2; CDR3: CASSSTGGGYGYTF
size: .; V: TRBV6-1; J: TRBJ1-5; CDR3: CASSEALGQGAQQPQHF
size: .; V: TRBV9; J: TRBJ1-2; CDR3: CASSRDVYGYTF
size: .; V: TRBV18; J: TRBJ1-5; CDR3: CASSSDVLNQPQHF
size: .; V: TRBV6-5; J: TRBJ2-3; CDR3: CASSYGVTPGSTQYF
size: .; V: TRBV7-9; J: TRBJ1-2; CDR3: CASSLIPGVWYYGYTF
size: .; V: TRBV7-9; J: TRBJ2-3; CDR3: CASSRYRGGTDTQYF
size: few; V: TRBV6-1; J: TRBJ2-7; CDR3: CASSEVQGADIAEQYF
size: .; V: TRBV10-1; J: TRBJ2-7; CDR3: CASSIDYEQYF
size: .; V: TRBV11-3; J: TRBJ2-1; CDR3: CASSFRQYNEQFF
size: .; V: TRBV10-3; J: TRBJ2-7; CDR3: CAISQLAGADVEQYF
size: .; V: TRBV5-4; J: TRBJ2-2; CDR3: CASSQGRNTGELFF
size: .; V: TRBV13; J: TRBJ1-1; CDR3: CASSRSLLGQGRTNTEAFF
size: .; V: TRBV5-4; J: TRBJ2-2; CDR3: CASSLEWAGGVGELFF
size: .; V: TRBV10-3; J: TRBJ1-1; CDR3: CAIRKDRGDTEAFF
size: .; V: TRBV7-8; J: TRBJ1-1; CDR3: CASSRSRGNTEAFF
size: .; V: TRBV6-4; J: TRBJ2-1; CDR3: CASSGLAGLDEQFF
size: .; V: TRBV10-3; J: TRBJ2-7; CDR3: CAISLTESSYEQYF
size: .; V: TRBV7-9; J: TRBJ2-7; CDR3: CASSLSETGYESYEQYF
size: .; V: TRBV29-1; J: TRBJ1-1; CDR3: CSGGQEEAFF
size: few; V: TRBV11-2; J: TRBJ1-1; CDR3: CASSPRPQANTEAFF
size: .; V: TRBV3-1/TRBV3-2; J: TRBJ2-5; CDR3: CASSQVAGEETQYF
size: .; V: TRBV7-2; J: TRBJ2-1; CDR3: CASSLLRVRDEQFF
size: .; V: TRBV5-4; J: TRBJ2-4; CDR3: CASSLARGQAKNIQYF
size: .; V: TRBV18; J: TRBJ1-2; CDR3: CASSPGAGSEYGYTF
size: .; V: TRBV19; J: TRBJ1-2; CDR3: CASSAGTDYGYTF
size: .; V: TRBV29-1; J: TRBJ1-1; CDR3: CSVASDKNGEAFF
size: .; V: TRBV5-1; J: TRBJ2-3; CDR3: CASSPYWGADTQYF
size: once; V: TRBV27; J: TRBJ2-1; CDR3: CASSLRQDPTYNEQFF
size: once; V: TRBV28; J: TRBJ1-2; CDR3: CASSPSGGDGYGYTF
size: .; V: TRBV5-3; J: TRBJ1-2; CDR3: CARFVSDRPSTF
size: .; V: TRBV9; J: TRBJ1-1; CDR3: CASSSSGTEAFF
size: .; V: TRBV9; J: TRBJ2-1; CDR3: CASSAGYNEQFF
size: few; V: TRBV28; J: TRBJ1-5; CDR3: CASSRRTNPNQPQHF
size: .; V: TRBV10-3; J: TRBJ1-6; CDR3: CAGRRQYNSPLHF
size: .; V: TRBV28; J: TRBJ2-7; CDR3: CASSPPRSGVSSYEQYF
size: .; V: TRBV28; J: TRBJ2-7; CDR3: CASTSVGTGVPYEQYF
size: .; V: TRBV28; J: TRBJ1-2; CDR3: CASSFVQGANYGYTF
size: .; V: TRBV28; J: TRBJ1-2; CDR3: CASSFRQGGYTF
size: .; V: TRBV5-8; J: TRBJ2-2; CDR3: CASHPGGELFF
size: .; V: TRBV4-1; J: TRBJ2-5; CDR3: CASSQEGYRETQYF
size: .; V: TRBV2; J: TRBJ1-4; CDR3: CASSEHRVGEKLFF
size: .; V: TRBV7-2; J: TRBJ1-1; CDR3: CASSWSRIAEAFF
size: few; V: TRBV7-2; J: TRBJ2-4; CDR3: CASSLGRRHIQYF
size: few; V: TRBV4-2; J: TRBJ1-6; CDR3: CASSREGPNRSSSYNSPLHF
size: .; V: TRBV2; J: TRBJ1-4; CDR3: CASRVYNEKLFF
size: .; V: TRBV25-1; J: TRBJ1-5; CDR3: CASSVGGNQPQHF
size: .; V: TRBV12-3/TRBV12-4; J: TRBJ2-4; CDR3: CASSFAQGIQYF
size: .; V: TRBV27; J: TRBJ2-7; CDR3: CASSLMGTGIYEQYF
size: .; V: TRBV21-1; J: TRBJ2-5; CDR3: CATHRGRETQYF
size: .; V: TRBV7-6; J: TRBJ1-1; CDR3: CASSISPGPTNTEAFF
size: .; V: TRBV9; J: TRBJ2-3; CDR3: CASSAWTGSPHTDTQYF
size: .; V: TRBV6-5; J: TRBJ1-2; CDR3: CASSSPRVGYGYTF